This T cell receptor beta chain comes out of a study of CDR3 diversity in severe acne. Each CDR3 protein gets one entry after TCRdb re-called the PCR reads with MiXCR. The table records roughly 100,000 distinct CDR3 sequences, more than 45% of them present only once. This clonotype is medium-sized (0.01 to 0.1%) by share. This clonotype was obtained from a male donor with acne. Sample: blood.

The CDR3, as DNA: TGCAGTGCTAGACCCGGGACTAGGGGCTACGAGCAGTACTTC. Translation: CSARPGTRGYEQYF. The chain couples TRBV20-1 to TRBJ2-7, with 8 bases matching TRBD2. V gave up 2 bases and J gave up 3 bases; unmatched junction bases: 6. CDR3 length equals 14 residues. The V gene's germline CDR1 is DFQATT and CDR2 SNEGSKA (reference sequence).